These T cell receptor beta chains were read from a single sample in a study of shared clonotypes between healthy human individuals. Clones were sequenced by immunoSEQ multiplex PCR, and TCRdb holds only the in-frame ones, with some missing. This sample has 2 million to 2.5 million clones; roughly 93% occur once, and the top ten carry about 0.39%. Sample: naive CD4+ T cells from PBMCs. Receptor source: a man between 18 and 35 years old in good health. Some clones in this sample may be carry-over from other donors' samples. The CDR3 runs from the conserved cysteine through the conserved F or W. The order of the fields is clone size, J gene, V gene, D gene, CDR3 protein. D genes are given only for firm matches. Size tells how often a clone was seen (once, few, many) or the class of an expanded clone, and some rows leave it out.

clone_size: -
j_call: TRBJ1-5
v_call: TRBV6-1
d_call: -
cdr3_aa: CASSETSGFELAQHF

clone_size: -
j_call: TRBJ1-5
v_call: TRBV21-1
d_call: -
cdr3_aa: CASSSHEITGTGFYSNQPQHF

clone_size: -
j_call: TRBJ2-1
v_call: TRBV9
d_call: -
cdr3_aa: CASSPKGARDEQFF

clone_size: -
j_call: TRBJ2-7
v_call: TRBV18
d_call: -
cdr3_aa: CASSPLRNEQYF

clone_size: -
j_call: TRBJ1-5
v_call: TRBV5-1
d_call: TRBD1
cdr3_aa: CASTPGGTEGNQPQHF

clone_size: -
j_call: TRBJ2-1
v_call: TRBV7-9
d_call: TRBD2
cdr3_aa: CASSLASGIWNEQFF

clone_size: -
j_call: TRBJ1-2
v_call: TRBV7-8
d_call: -
cdr3_aa: CASSWYRNNYGYTF

clone_size: -
j_call: TRBJ1-6
v_call: TRBV9
d_call: TRBD1
cdr3_aa: CASRGQGIGNSPLHF

clone_size: -
j_call: TRBJ1-5
v_call: TRBV7-3
d_call: -
cdr3_aa: CASSLRAYSNQPQHF

clone_size: once
j_call: TRBJ2-4
v_call: TRBV5-6
d_call: TRBD2
cdr3_aa: CASSRWTSIQYF

clone_size: -
j_call: TRBJ2-5
v_call: TRBV15
d_call: -
cdr3_aa: CATSRDRGRPGTQYF

clone_size: -
j_call: TRBJ1-2
v_call: TRBV28
d_call: TRBD1
cdr3_aa: CASSIGQGYGYTF

clone_size: -
j_call: TRBJ2-3
v_call: TRBV7-9
d_call: -
cdr3_aa: CASSLVRGGSDTQYF

clone_size: -
j_call: TRBJ2-7
v_call: TRBV11-3
d_call: -
cdr3_aa: CASSLAWVSPHSYEQYF

clone_size: -
j_call: TRBJ2-5
v_call: TRBV29-1
d_call: TRBD2
cdr3_aa: CSVEVAGPGETQYF

clone_size: -
j_call: TRBJ2-1
v_call: TRBV18
d_call: -
cdr3_aa: CASSQTPGLEGLNEQFF

clone_size: -
j_call: TRBJ1-1
v_call: TRBV5-4
d_call: -
cdr3_aa: CASSSALGNTEAFF

clone_size: -
j_call: TRBJ1-1
v_call: TRBV7-2
d_call: -
cdr3_aa: CASSLVWGGVAEAFF

clone_size: -
j_call: TRBJ2-7
v_call: TRBV30
d_call: TRBD1
cdr3_aa: CAWIDRGVNEQYF

clone_size: -
j_call: TRBJ1-3
v_call: TRBV9
d_call: -
cdr3_aa: CASSPAGQTSSGNTIYF

clone_size: -
j_call: TRBJ2-2
v_call: TRBV5-1
d_call: -
cdr3_aa: CASTLGHNTGELFF

clone_size: -
j_call: TRBJ2-1
v_call: TRBV5-4
d_call: -
cdr3_aa: CASSSRDYNEQFF

clone_size: -
j_call: TRBJ2-3
v_call: TRBV2
d_call: -
cdr3_aa: CASKRPSSTDTQYF

clone_size: -
j_call: TRBJ1-4
v_call: TRBV7-8
d_call: -
cdr3_aa: CASSAGQFNEKLFF

clone_size: -
j_call: TRBJ1-5
v_call: TRBV5-1
d_call: -
cdr3_aa: CASSLGQDQPQHF

clone_size: -
j_call: TRBJ2-3
v_call: TRBV5-1
d_call: -
cdr3_aa: CASSTRDATDTQYF

clone_size: -
j_call: TRBJ2-7
v_call: TRBV27
d_call: -
cdr3_aa: CASSLEDGLGEQYF

clone_size: -
j_call: TRBJ1-1
v_call: TRBV6-4
d_call: -
cdr3_aa: CASPKEGLENTEAFF

clone_size: -
j_call: TRBJ2-6
v_call: TRBV7-2
d_call: -
cdr3_aa: CASSLAGASGANVLTF

clone_size: -
j_call: TRBJ2-5
v_call: TRBV29-1
d_call: TRBD2
cdr3_aa: CSVVSGSETQYF

clone_size: -
j_call: TRBJ2-5
v_call: TRBV28
d_call: -
cdr3_aa: CASSSSGRRTQYF

clone_size: once
j_call: TRBJ2-6
v_call: TRBV19
d_call: -
cdr3_aa: CASMGHASGANVLTF

clone_size: -
j_call: TRBJ2-3
v_call: TRBV28
d_call: TRBD2
cdr3_aa: CASRVAGGRDTQYF

clone_size: -
j_call: TRBJ2-1
v_call: TRBV6-6
d_call: TRBD1
cdr3_aa: CASSYADRAEQFF

clone_size: -
j_call: TRBJ2-3
v_call: TRBV27
d_call: TRBD2
cdr3_aa: CASKAAGTSGRARDTQYF

clone_size: -
j_call: TRBJ1-2
v_call: TRBV6-1
d_call: -
cdr3_aa: CASSFFGKPYGYTF

clone_size: -
j_call: TRBJ2-1
v_call: TRBV29-1
d_call: TRBD2
cdr3_aa: CSVNPGGDEQFF

clone_size: -
j_call: TRBJ2-1
v_call: TRBV19
d_call: TRBD2
cdr3_aa: CASSFRPGLVDEQFF

clone_size: -
j_call: TRBJ2-7
v_call: TRBV28
d_call: TRBD1
cdr3_aa: CASSSGTASYEQYF

clone_size: -
j_call: TRBJ2-7
v_call: TRBV6-1
d_call: TRBD1
cdr3_aa: CASSSTGGKSEQYF

clone_size: -
j_call: TRBJ1-2
v_call: TRBV4-2
d_call: -
cdr3_aa: CASSQDAREPIYGYTF

clone_size: -
j_call: TRBJ2-5
v_call: TRBV19
d_call: -
cdr3_aa: CASSSAEYF

clone_size: -
j_call: TRBJ2-7
v_call: TRBV21-1
d_call: -
cdr3_aa: CASSSRDRSSYEQYF

clone_size: -
j_call: TRBJ2-7
v_call: TRBV7-3
d_call: TRBD1
cdr3_aa: CASSTTGSYEQYF

clone_size: -
j_call: TRBJ2-7
v_call: TRBV4-1
d_call: TRBD1
cdr3_aa: CASSPSQGVYEQYF